This T cell receptor (beta chain) was identified during a study of T cell responses to AZD1222 COVID-19 vaccine. On this clone: The antigen remains unidentified.

Repertoires were generated with immunoSEQ multiplex PCR, while TCRdb's copy carries only in-frame clones and drops some. This sample has 75,000 to 95,000 clones, with about nine tenths found just once. Germline V lookup: CDR1 LGHDT, CDR2 YNNKEL (reference sequence). Trimming cost V 4 bases and J 0 bases; bases outside gene matches: 5. The CDR3 length is 15 residues. Study-wide points: Seropositive status at baseline applied to only 5 to 7 AZD1222 recipients. Epitopes outside B.1.351 and B.1.1.7 mutated regions reportedly drew nearly half of spike TCRs. Spike-specific TCR breadth and depth grew following two AZD1222 doses. Donors were chiefly white British, with a greater number of females, and clonal diversity was perhaps underestimated.

This clonotype originated in an adult in good health. The chain uses TRBV3-1 (or the pseudogene TRBV3-2) and TRBJ1-2; TRBD1 matches 7 bases. The specimen was peripheral blood, collected on day 0 of MenACWY control vaccination. The CDR3 here is CASSPTGTANYGYTF. The CDR3 nucleotides are TGTGCCAGCAGCCCCACCGGGACAGCTAACTATGGCTACACCTTC.